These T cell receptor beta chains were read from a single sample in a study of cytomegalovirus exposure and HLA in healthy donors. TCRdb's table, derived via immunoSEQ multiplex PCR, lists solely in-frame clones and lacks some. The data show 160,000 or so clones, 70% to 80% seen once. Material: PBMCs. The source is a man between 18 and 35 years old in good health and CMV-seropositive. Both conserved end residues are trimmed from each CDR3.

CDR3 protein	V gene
ASSLGHYSSYNEQF	TRBV7-9
ASSYEVLGGYT	TRBV6-5
ASSLAWGDEKLF	TRBV7-7
ASSQDLEGWAKNIQY	TRBV4-1
ASSLLGQGIGNTIY	TRBV7-9
ASSFGQGNYEQY	TRBV7-2
ASSLDLGGAEQY	TRBV11-2
ASSPGWI	TRBV2
ASSHRQGGDQPQH	TRBV4-1
ASSFKSQGATEQY	TRBV5-4
ASSPNLAGAGGANVLT	TRBV7-2
ASSRGTGNTEAF	TRBV5-1
ASSPTGGYTDTQY	TRBV6-6
AWSMRSDTQY	TRBV30
ASSLGQPAEEY	TRBV18
ASSDLVATGGQY	TRBV2
ATSVSGVQETQY	TRBV28
ASSPTGFATNTEAF	TRBV14
SAAGDYGYT	TRBV20-1
ASRALSSYNEQF	TRBV2
ASSLEASRYNEQF	TRBV7-9
SVAASGRGPLDEQY	TRBV29-1
SVGDRSYEQY	TRBV29-1
ASSMGTGMSQPQH	TRBV5-6
ASSHRSGSNWGSSLMVTQY	TRBV14
ASSTQRTGPTLNTGELF	TRBV11-2
ASSESGYGYT	TRBV19